This T cell receptor (beta chain) was sequenced for a study of immune heterogeneity within non-small cell lung tumors. About the study: Histologically, a few tumors were squamous cell carcinomas and about 11 were non-squamous carcinomas. The remaining 1 tumor was not otherwise specified. Study outcomes and limitations: Most high-frequency T-cell receptor beta clonotypes were specific to a single patient. Identical dominant CDR3 beta clonotypes were found recurring across a patient's tumor sites, along with site-unique high-frequency clones.

A remark on this clonotype: The antigen remains undetermined.

The authors amplified TCR beta CDR3 by multiplex PCR with 32 V and 13 J primers. TCRdb reprocessed the multiplex PCR reads with MiXCR, giving one entry per CDR3 protein. The sample holds about 5,000 distinct CDR3 sequences, roughly a third seen once. Bulk tumor genomic DNA was the template, and each sample received around 0.55 ug. Spaced far apart, several biopsies were taken from each primary tumor during surgery. It was patients with untreated, newly diagnosed non-small cell lung cancer who underwent curative surgery. Samples were obtained from newly diagnosed non-small cell lung cancer patients who were having surgery with curative intent. V gave up 5 bases and J gave up 0 bases; unmatched junction bases: 1. CDR3 length: 12 residues. CDR1 is DFQATT and CDR2 is SNEGSKA in the germline V gene (reference sequence).

Sequenced: lung tumor tissue. The V gene is TRBV20-1, the J gene TRBJ2-7; TRBD2 matches 7 bases. This receptor was identified in a woman aged 45-60 years with non-small cell lung cancer. The CDR3 here is CSALADSYEQYF. The CDR3 DNA is TGCAGTGCTCTAGCGGACTCCTACGAGCAGTACTTC.